The rows below give T cell receptor beta chains drawn from one sample of a study of T cell responses to AZD1222 COVID-19 vaccine. Some clones are missing from TCRdb's copy, which holds only in-frame ones; the method was immunoSEQ multiplex PCR. The sample comprises about 110,000 clones, 85% to 90% of which are singletons, and 44% rests with the top ten. Sample: peripheral blood, taken 28 days after the second AZD1222 dose. The receptors here all came from an adult who received the AZD1222 COVID-19 vaccine. Both conserved end residues are part of each CDR3. A D gene is named only where the DNA matches it firmly. Not every row has a clone size; where given, it reads once, few, many or a size class.

size	J	D	V	CDR3	DNA
NA	TRBJ2-1	TRBD1	TRBV7-3	CASSLRSGTGYEQFF	TGTGCCAGCAGCTTAAGGTCGGGGACAGGCTATGAGCAGTTCTTC
NA	TRBJ2-5	NA	TRBV18	CASSPNPGEETQYF	TGTGCCAGCTCACCCAACCCGGGGGAAGAGACCCAGTACTTC
NA	TRBJ2-2	NA	TRBV7-2	CASSLTGGNTGELFF	TGTGCCAGCAGCTTAACGGGCGGAAACACCGGGGAGCTGTTTTTT
NA	TRBJ1-4	NA	TRBV7-8	CASSLDRDKLFF	TGTGCCAGCAGCTTAGATCGGGACAAACTGTTTTTT
NA	TRBJ2-1	TRBD1	TRBV9	CASSSDRGRFNEQFF	TGTGCCAGCAGTTCGGACAGGGGGCGTTTCAATGAGCAGTTCTTC
NA	TRBJ2-2	NA	TRBV28	CASSLLDTGELFF	TGTGCCAGCAGTTTACTGGACACCGGGGAGCTGTTTTTT
NA	TRBJ1-3	NA	TRBV5-8	CASSLEGSGNTIYF	TGTGCCAGCAGCTTGGAGGGCTCTGGAAACACCATATATTTT
NA	TRBJ1-3	NA	TRBV18	CASSATASGNTIYF	TGTGCCAGCTCAGCTACAGCCTCTGGAAACACCATATATTTT
once	TRBJ2-2	TRBD1	TRBV5-8	CASSLDRVGRELFF	TGTGCCAGCAGCCTTGACAGGGTCGGAAGGGAGCTGTTTTTT
NA	TRBJ2-7	NA	TRBV7-8	CASSSARLGYEQYF	TGTGCCAGCAGCTCAGCTAGGCTTGGGTACGAGCAGTACTTC
NA	TRBJ2-5	NA	TRBV5-6	CASSFQGETQYF	TGTGCCAGCAGCTTCCAGGGGGAGACCCAGTACTTC
NA	TRBJ2-1	TRBD2	TRBV20-1	CSASTGGHNEQFF	TGCAGTGCTAGTACGGGAGGGCACAATGAGCAGTTCTTC
once	TRBJ2-7	TRBD2	TRBV13	CASSGPGLAGVISYEQYF	TGTGCCAGCAGCGGCCCGGGACTAGCGGGAGTGATATCCTACGAGCAGTACTTC
NA	TRBJ1-1	NA	TRBV19	CASSPGITEAFF	TGTGCCAGTAGCCCTGGAATCACTGAAGCTTTCTTT
NA	TRBJ2-1	NA	TRBV10-3	CAIQGSGVSVNEQFF	TGTGCCATCCAAGGGTCGGGCGTCTCCGTTAACGAGCAGTTCTTC
NA	TRBJ1-4	NA	TRBV6-2/TRBV6-3	CASSYSGTIHEKLFF	TGTGCCAGCAGTTACTCCGGGACCATACATGAAAAACTGTTTTTT
NA	TRBJ2-5	TRBD2	TRBV18	CASSPPGLAGGPETQYF	TGTGCCAGCTCACCACCGGGACTAGCGGGAGGGCCAGAGACCCAGTACTTC
NA	TRBJ2-7	TRBD2	TRBV5-4	CASSPGRGEQYF	TGTGCCAGCAGCCCTGGGAGGGGCGAGCAGTACTTC
NA	TRBJ2-7	TRBD1	TRBV18	CASSPRQGAAYEQYF	TGTGCCAGCTCGCCCAGACAGGGGGCGGCCTACGAGCAGTACTTC
NA	TRBJ2-5	NA	TRBV11-2	CASSLDPRTPTRGETQYF	TGTGCCAGCAGCTTAGATCCCAGGACTCCGACTAGAGGAGAGACCCAGTACTTC
NA	TRBJ2-2	TRBD2	TRBV6-1	CASSGRDQGGTGELFF	TGTGCCAGCAGTGGCAGGGATCAGGGAGGGACCGGGGAGCTGTTTTTT
NA	TRBJ1-2	NA	TRBV18	CASSPEGWGRNYGYTF	TGTGCCAGCTCACCAGAAGGTTGGGGGCGCAACTATGGCTACACCTTC
NA	TRBJ2-2	TRBD1	TRBV18	CASSPGQGGTGELFF	TGTGCCAGCTCACCGGGACAGGGAGGAACCGGGGAGCTGTTTTTT
NA	TRBJ1-4	NA	TRBV2	CASSKSPAEKLFF	TGTGCCAGCAGTAAATCACCGGCAGAAAAACTGTTTTTT
NA	TRBJ2-1	NA	TRBV7-2	CASSQVGGYIGDEQFF	TGTGCCAGCAGCCAGGTGGGGGGCTACATCGGCGATGAGCAGTTCTTC
NA	TRBJ2-3	NA	TRBV4-2	CASSPWTESTDTQYF	TGTGCCAGCAGCCCATGGACAGAAAGCACAGATACGCAGTATTTT
NA	TRBJ1-1	NA	TRBV7-2	CASSLVRFIEAFF	TGTGCCAGCAGCTTAGTTAGATTTATTGAAGCTTTCTTT
NA	TRBJ2-7	NA	TRBV6-5	CASSYSPGGLYF	TGTGCCAGCAGTTACTCGCCAGGGGGGCTGTACTTC
NA	TRBJ2-3	NA	TRBV24-1	CATSEGLGGSTDTQYF	TGTGCCACCAGTGAGGGCTTGGGCGGATCCACAGATACGCAGTATTTT
NA	TRBJ2-5	TRBD1	TRBV5-1	CASSSGTGGTETQYF	TGCGCCAGCAGCTCCGGGACAGGGGGCACAGAGACCCAGTACTTC
once	TRBJ1-2	NA	TRBV28	CASSLFGRDYGYTF	TGTGCCAGCAGTTTATTTGGGCGGGACTATGGCTACACCTTC
few	TRBJ1-1	NA	TRBV7-9	CASSSEKVATEAFF	TGTGCCAGCAGCTCAGAAAAGGTAGCCACTGAAGCTTTCTTT
once	TRBJ2-7	NA	TRBV15	CATSRSGLSPSYEQYF	TGTGCCACCAGCAGGAGTGGACTATCCCCTTCCTACGAGCAGTACTTC
once	TRBJ2-3	NA	TRBV5-1	CASSLEGFADTQYF	TGCGCCAGCAGCTTGGAAGGGTTCGCAGATACGCAGTATTTT
NA	TRBJ1-1	NA	TRBV6-6	CASSPRARDTEAFF	TGTGCCAGCAGTCCTCGCGCAAGGGACACTGAAGCTTTCTTT
NA	TRBJ2-1	TRBD2	TRBV7-2	CASSLSSGYNEQFF	TGTGCCAGCAGCTTATCTAGCGGCTACAATGAGCAGTTCTTC
NA	TRBJ1-2	NA	TRBV27	CASSFSGLYGYTF	TGTGCCAGCAGTTTTTCGGGACTCTATGGCTACACCTTC
NA	TRBJ2-1	NA	TRBV24-1	CATSEGGTAFNEQFF	TGTGCCACCAGTGAGGGAGGGACAGCTTTCAATGAGCAGTTCTTC
NA	TRBJ2-7	NA	TRBV12-3/TRBV12-4	CASSLAETYEQYF	TGTGCCAGCAGTTTAGCAGAAACCTACGAGCAGTACTTC
NA	TRBJ1-3	NA	TRBV18	CASSPRDRGGSGNTIYF	TGTGCCAGCTCACCAAGGGACCGTGGGGGCTCTGGAAACACCATATATTTT
once	TRBJ2-7	NA	TRBV6-1	CASSPRSYEQYF	TGTGCCAGCAGCCCCCGCAGCTACGAGCAGTACTTC
NA	TRBJ1-2	NA	TRBV5-1	CASSRGDDSYGYTF	TGCGCCAGCAGCCGGGGGGATGACAGCTATGGCTACACCTTC
NA	TRBJ1-2	TRBD1	TRBV2	CASSTDREGGYTF	TGTGCCAGCAGTACGGACAGGGAAGGCGGCTACACCTTC
NA	TRBJ2-2	TRBD2	TRBV4-2	CASSQDSLAGVRNTGELFF	TGTGCCAGCAGCCAAGATTCCCTAGCGGGAGTGAGGAACACCGGGGAGCTGTTTTTT
NA	TRBJ2-1	NA	TRBV28	CASSLHLSYNEQFF	TGTGCCAGCAGTCTGCACCTCTCCTACAATGAGCAGTTCTTC
NA	TRBJ2-3	NA	TRBV5-4	CASSAGGANTDTQYF	TGTGCCAGCAGCGCTGGCGGGGCGAACACAGATACGCAGTATTTT
few	TRBJ2-7	NA	TRBV15	CATSPTESSYEQYF	TGTGCCACCAGCCCCACAGAGTCCTCCTACGAGCAGTACTTC
NA	TRBJ1-2	NA	TRBV19	CASSIAIGQPNYGYTF	TGTGCCAGTAGTATAGCTATAGGACAACCCAACTATGGCTACACCTTC
NA	TRBJ2-3	NA	TRBV6-5	CASRAGGTDTQYF	TGTGCCAGCAGAGCTGGGGGCACAGATACGCAGTATTTT
NA	TRBJ2-1	NA	TRBV5-6	CASSLEGQDQSYNEQFF	TGTGCCAGCAGCCTGGAGGGCCAGGACCAATCCTACAATGAGCAGTTCTTC
once	TRBJ2-7	TRBD1	TRBV5-4	CASSPDRRTYEQYF	TGTGCCAGCAGCCCGGACAGGCGAACCTACGAGCAGTACTTC